One and the same sample provided the 2 T cell receptor beta chains below, sequenced in a study of cytomegalovirus exposure and HLA in healthy donors. Both 60 Vbeta primers and 13 Jbeta primers went into the PCR. Sequencing used immunoSEQ multiplex PCR; TCRdb keeps in-frame clones, though not all of them. The table has about 190,000 clones, 60% to 80% seen once. Input material: PBMCs. These receptors originate from a woman between 18 and 29 years old in good health and CMV-seronegative.

This clone was found a few times. This chain connects TRBV30 to TRBJ2-1; the D is unclear. The CDR3 runs 14 residues. Trimming removed 4 bases at V and 9 bases at J, with 19 bases between. The V gene's germline CDR1 is GTSNPN and CDR2 SVGIG (reference sequence). This CDR3 is CAWTPEETGLEQFF. CDR3 in DNA: TGTGCCTGGACCCCGGAAGAGACTGGTCTTGAGCAGTTCTTC.

The rearrangement links TRBV6-5 to TRBJ1-1, with 8 bases identical to TRBD1. The CDR3 is 16 residues long. V lost 2 bases and J lost 3; bases outside the gene matches: 8. From germline, CDR1 is MNHEY and CDR2 SVGAGI. The CDR3 protein is CASSYNPQDRDTEAFF. The CDR3 DNA reads as TGTGCCAGCAGTTACAATCCCCAGGACAGGGACACTGAAGCTTTCTTT.